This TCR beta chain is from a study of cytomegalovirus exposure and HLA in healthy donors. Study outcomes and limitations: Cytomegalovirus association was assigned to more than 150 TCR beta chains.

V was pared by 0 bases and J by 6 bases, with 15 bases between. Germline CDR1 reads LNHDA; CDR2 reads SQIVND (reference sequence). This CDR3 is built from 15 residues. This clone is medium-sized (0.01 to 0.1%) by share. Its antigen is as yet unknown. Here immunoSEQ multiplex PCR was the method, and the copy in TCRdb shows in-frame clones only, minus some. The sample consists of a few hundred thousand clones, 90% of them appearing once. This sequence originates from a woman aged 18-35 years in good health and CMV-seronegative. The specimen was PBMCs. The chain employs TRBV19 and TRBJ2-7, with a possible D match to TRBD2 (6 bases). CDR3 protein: CASSIDDGGFSEQYF. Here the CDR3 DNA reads TGTGCCAGTAGTATAGACGACGGAGGGTTTTCCGAGCAGTACTTC.